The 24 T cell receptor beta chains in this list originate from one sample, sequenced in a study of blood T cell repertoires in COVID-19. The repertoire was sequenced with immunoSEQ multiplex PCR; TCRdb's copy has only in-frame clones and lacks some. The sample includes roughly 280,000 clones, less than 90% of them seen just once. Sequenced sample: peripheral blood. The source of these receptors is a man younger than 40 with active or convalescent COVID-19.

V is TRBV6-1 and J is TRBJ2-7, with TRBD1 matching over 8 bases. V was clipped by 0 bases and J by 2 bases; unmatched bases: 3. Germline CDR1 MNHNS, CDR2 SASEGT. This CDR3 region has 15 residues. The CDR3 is CASSEARTGTYEQYF. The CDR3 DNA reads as TGTGCCAGCAGTGAAGCAAGGACAGGGACCTACGAGCAGTACTTC.

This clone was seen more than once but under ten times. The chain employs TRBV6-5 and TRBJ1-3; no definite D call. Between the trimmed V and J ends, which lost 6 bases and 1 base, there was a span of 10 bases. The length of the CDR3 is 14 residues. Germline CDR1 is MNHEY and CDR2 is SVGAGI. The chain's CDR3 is CASSRSESGNTIYF. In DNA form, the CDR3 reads TGTGCCAGCAGCCGAAGCGAATCTGGAAACACCATATATTTT.

The CDR3 nucleotides are TGTGCCAGCAGCTTAGATCTACTCGACAGGGGCCACCCGGGAAACACCATATATTTT. Translating gives CASSLDLLDRGHPGNTIYF. The chain carries TRBV11-2 and TRBJ1-3; 8 nucleotides line up with TRBD1. Germline CDR1 is SGHAT and CDR2 is FQNNGV. J gave up 4 bases and V 0 bases, and 14 bases lay outside the gene matches. The CDR3 sequence is 19 residues long.

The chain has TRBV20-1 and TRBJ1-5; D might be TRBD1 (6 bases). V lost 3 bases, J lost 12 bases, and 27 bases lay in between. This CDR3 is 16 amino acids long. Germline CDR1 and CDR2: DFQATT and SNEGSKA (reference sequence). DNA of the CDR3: TGCAGTGCTAGTATGTTGGGGGCGCGGCGTCTCAGCCACCAGCATTTT. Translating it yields CSASMLGARRLSHQHF.

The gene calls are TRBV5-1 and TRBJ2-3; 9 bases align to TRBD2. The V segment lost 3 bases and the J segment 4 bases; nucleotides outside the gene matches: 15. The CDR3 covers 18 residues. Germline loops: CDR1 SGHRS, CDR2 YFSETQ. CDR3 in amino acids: CASSWGLEVAGAPDTQYF. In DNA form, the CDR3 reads TGCGCCAGCAGCTGGGGATTGGAGGTAGCGGGGGCTCCAGATACGCAGTATTTT.

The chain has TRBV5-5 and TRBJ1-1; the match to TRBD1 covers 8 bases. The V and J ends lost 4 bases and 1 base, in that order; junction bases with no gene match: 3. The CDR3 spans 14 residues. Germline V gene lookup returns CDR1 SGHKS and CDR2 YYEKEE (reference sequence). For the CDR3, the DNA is TGTGCCAGCAGCACGGGACAGGAGAACACTGAAGCTTTCTTT. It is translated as CASSTGQENTEAFF.

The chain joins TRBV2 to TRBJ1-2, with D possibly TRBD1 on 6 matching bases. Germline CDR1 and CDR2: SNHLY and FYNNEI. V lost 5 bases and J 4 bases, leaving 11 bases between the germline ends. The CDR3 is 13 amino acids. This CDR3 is CASSITGSYGYTF. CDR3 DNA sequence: TGTGCCAGCAGTATTACAGGGTCCTATGGCTACACCTTC. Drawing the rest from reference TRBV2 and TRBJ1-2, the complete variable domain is EPEVTQTPSHQVTQMGQEVILRCVPISNHLYFYWYRQILGQKVEFLVSFYNNEISEKSEIFDDQFSVERPDGSNFTLKIRSTKLEDSAMYFCASSITGSYGYTFGSGTRLTVV.

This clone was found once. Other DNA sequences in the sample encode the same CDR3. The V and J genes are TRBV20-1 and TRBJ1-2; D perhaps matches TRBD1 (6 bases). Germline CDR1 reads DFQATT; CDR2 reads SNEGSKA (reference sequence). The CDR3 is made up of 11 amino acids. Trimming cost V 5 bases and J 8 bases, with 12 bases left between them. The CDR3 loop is CSARTGGGYTF. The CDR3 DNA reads TGCAGTGCTCGGACGGGGGGCGGCTACACCTTC.

The CDR3 DNA reads as TGTGCCAGCAGCCCTACAGGGGGCGTCCCCTCTGGCTACACCTTC. It is translated as CASSPTGGVPSGYTF. The V and J genes are TRBV14 and TRBJ1-2, with 9 bases fitting TRBD1. Germline CDR1 reads SGHDN; CDR2 reads FVKESK. The J segment lost 7 bases and the V segment lost 4 bases, leaving 10 bases of the junction unmatched. The CDR3 covers 15 residues.

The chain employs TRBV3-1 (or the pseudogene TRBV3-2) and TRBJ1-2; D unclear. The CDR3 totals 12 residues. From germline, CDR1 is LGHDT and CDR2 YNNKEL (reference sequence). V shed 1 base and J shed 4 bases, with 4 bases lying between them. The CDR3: CASSQVSYGYTF. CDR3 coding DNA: TGTGCCAGCAGCCAAGTCAGCTATGGCTACACCTTC.

In DNA form, the CDR3 reads TGTGCCAGCTCCACCCTGGGAGCGGGGGGTTTCTCCTACAATGAGCAGTTCTTC. Translated, it gives CASSTLGAGGFSYNEQFF. The rearrangement joins TRBV18 to TRBJ2-1, with 9 bases fitting TRBD2. The V gene's germline CDR1 is KGHSH and CDR2 LQKENI. J was trimmed by 0 bases and V by 6 bases; bases with no gene match: 12. The CDR3 runs 18 residues.

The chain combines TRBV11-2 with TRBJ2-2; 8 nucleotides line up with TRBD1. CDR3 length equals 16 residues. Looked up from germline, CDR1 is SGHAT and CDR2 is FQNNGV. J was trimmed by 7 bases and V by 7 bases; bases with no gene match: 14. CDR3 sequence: CASTLTGGRMFGELFF. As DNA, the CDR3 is TGTGCCAGCACCCTCACAGGGGGAAGGATGTTCGGGGAGCTGTTTTTT.

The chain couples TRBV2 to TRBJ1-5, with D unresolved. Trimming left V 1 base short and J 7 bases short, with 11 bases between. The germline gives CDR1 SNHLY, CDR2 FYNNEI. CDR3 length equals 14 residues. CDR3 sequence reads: CASSEEPGPQPQHF. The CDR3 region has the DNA TGTGCCAGCAGTGAAGAACCAGGCCCCCAGCCCCAGCATTTT. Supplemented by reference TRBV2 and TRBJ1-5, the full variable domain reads EPEVTQTPSHQVTQMGQEVILRCVPISNHLYFYWYRQILGQKVEFLVSFYNNEISEKSEIFDDQFSVERPDGSNFTLKIRSTKLEDSAMYFCASSEEPGPQPQHFGDGTRLSIL.

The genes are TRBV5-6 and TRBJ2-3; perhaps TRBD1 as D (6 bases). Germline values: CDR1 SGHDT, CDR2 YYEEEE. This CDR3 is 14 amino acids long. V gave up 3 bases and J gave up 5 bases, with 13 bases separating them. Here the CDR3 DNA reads TGTGCCAGCAGCTCCCTGACAGGCAAAGATACGCAGTATTTT. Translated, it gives CASSSLTGKDTQYF. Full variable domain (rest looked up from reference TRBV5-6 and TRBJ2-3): DAGVTQSPTHLIKTRGQQVTLRCSPKSGHDTVSWYQQALGQGPQFIFQYYEEEERQRGNFPDRFSGHQFPNYSSELNVNALLLGDSALYLCASSSLTGKDTQYFGPGTRLTVL.

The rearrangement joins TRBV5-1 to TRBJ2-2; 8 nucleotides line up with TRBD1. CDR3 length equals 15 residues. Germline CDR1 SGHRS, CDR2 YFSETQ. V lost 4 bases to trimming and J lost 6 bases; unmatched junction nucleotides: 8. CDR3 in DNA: TGCGCCAGCAGCAAACCGACAGGGGACGCCGGGGAGCTGTTTTTT. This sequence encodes CASSKPTGDAGELFF.

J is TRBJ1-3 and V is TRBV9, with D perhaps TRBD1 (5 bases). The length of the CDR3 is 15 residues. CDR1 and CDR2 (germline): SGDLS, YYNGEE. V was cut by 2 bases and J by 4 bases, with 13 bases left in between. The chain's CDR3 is CASSVAGGIGNTIYF. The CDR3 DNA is TGTGCCAGCAGCGTTGCGGGGGGGATCGGAAACACCATATATTTT.

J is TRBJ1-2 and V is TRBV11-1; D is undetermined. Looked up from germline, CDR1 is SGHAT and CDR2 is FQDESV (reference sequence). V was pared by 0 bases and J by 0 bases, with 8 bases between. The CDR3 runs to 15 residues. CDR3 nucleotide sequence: TGTGCCAGCAGCTTAGCGCCCCAGTCTAACTATGGCTACACCTTC. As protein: CASSLAPQSNYGYTF.

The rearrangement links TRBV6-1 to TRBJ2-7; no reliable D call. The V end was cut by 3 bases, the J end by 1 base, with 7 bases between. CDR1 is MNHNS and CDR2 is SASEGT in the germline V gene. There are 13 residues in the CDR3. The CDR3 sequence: CASSDPPSYEQYF. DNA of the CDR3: TGTGCCAGCAGTGATCCCCCGTCCTACGAGCAGTACTTC.

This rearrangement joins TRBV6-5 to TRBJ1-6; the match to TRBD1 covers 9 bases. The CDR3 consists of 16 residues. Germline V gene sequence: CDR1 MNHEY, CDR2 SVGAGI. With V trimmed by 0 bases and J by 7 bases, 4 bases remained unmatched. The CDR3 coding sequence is TGTGCCAGCAGTTACTCGGGACAGGGCCTAAATTCACCCCTCCACTTT. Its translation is CASSYSGQGLNSPLHF.

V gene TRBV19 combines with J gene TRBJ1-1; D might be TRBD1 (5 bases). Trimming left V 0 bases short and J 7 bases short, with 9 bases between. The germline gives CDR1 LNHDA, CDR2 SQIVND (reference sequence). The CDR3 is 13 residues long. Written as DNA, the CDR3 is TGTGCCAGTAGTATAGATCAGGGAGGTGAAGCTTTCTTT. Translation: CASSIDQGGEAFF.

CDR3 region: CASSFLFRAGNKETQYF. The DNA of the CDR3 is TGTGCCAGCAGCTTCCTGTTTCGGGCAGGGAATAAAGAGACCCAGTACTTC. V usage is TRBV5-8 and J usage is TRBJ2-5; D is possibly TRBD1 (5 bases). Trimming took 2 bases from V and 3 from J, leaving 20 bases between them. The CDR3 runs to 17 residues. Germline V gene lookup returns CDR1 SGHTS and CDR2 YDEGEE.

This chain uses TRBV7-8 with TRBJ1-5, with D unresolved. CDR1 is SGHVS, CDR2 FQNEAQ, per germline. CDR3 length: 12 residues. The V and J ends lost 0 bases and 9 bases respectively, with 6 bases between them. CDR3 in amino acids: CASSLAVRPQHF. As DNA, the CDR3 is TGTGCCAGCAGCTTAGCGGTGAGGCCCCAGCATTTT.

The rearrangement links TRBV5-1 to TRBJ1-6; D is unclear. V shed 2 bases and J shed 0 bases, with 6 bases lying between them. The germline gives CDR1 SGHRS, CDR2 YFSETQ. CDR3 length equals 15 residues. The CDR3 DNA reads TGCGCCAGCAGCTTTACGAGCTCCTATAATTCACCCCTCCACTTT. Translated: CASSFTSSYNSPLHF.

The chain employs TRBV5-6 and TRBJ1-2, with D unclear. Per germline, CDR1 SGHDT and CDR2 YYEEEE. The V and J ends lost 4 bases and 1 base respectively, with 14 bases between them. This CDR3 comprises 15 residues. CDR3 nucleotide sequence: TGTGCCAGCAGCGACGGCGGGTGGGGTAACTATGGCTACACCTTC. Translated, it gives CASSDGGWGNYGYTF.